The source of this TCR beta chain is a study of beta chain features in type 1 diabetes. The sample holds a few counts of this clone. Its antigen is not known. Overall study findings and caveats: In these data, an HLA type influence on TCRB rearrangement remained unresolved.

All of the isolated RNA was reverse transcribed, so expressed TCRB transcripts were sequenced. Clones were sequenced by immunoSEQ multiplex PCR, and TCRdb holds only the in-frame ones, with some missing. The data show about 45,000 clones, about 51% seen once. The J segment lost 0 bases and the V segment lost 5 bases, leaving 8 bases of the junction unmatched. The CDR3 runs to 16 residues. Germline assignment: CDR1 SGHTA and CDR2 FQGTGA. Every donor provided one heparinised blood draw, which averaged roughly 120 mL. Via the markers CD45RO/CCR7/CD25/CD127/CD95/CD27, stem cell-like memory, regulatory, central memory and naive CD4+ cells were sorted.

The rearrangement joins TRBV7-3 to TRBJ2-5, with 8 nucleotides matching TRBD2. This TCR came from a woman younger than 30 in good health. The sequenced material came from Tregs from blood. CDR3 coding DNA: TGTGCCAGCAGCCTCGGCGGGGGGCCCAACCAAGAGACCCAGTACTTC. This gives the protein CASSLGGGPNQETQYF.